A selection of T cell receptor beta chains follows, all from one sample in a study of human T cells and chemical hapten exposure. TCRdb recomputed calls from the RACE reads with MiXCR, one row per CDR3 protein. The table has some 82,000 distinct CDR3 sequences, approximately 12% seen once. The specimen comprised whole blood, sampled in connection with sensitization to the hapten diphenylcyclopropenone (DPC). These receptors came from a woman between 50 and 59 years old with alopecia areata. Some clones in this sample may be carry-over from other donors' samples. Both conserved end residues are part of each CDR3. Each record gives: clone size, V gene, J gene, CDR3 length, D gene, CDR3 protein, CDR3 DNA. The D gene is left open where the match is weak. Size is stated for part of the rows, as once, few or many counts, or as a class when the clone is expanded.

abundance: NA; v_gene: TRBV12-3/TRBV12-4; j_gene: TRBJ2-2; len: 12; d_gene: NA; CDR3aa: CASTHRSGELFF; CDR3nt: TGTGCCAGCACCCATCGGTCCGGGGAGCTGTTTTTT
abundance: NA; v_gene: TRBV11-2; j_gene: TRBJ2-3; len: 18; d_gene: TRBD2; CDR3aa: CASSLVARSGGAADTQYF; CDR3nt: TGTGCCAGCAGCTTAGTCGCTCGCAGCGGGGGGGCCGCAGATACGCAGTATTTT
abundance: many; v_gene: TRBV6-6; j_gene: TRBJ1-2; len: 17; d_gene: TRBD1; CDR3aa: CASSSGRTGLWIYGYTF; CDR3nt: TGTGCCAGCAGTTCAGGACGGACAGGGCTGTGGATTTATGGCTACACCTTC
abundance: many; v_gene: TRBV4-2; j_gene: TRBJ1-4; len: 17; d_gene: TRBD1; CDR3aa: CASSPRAGGTVGEKLFF; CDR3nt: TGTGCCAGCAGCCCCCGGGCAGGGGGGACTGTAGGGGAAAAACTGTTTTTT
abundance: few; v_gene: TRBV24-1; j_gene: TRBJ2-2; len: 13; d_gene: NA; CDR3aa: CATSENRSGELFF; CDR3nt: TGTGCCACCAGTGAAAACAGGTCCGGGGAGCTGTTTTTT
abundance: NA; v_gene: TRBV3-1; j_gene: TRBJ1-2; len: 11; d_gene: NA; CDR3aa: CVSSQGHTYTF; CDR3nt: TGTGTCAGCAGCCAAGGCCACACCTACACCTTC
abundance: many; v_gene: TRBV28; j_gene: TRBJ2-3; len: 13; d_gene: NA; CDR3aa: CASSFIREDTQYF; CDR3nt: TGTGCCAGCAGTTTCATTAGGGAAGATACGCAGTATTTT
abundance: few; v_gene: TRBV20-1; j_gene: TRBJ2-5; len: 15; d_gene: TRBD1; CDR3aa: CSARGNRGHQETQYF; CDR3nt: TGCAGTGCTAGAGGGAACAGGGGGCACCAAGAGACCCAGTACTTC
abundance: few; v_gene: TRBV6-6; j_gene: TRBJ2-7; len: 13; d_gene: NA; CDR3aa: CASTKLLRDEQYF; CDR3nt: TGTGCCAGCACGAAACTTCTTCGGGACGAGCAGTACTTC
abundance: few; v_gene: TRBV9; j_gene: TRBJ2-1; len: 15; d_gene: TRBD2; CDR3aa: CASSVSGRAGYEQFF; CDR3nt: TGTGCCAGCAGCGTGAGCGGGAGGGCCGGGTATGAGCAGTTCTTC
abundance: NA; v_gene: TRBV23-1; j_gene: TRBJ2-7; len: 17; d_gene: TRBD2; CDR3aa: CAGPLQGPREGGHEQYF; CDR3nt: TGCGCCGGGCCCCTACAAGGCCCCCGGGAGGGTGGGCACGAGCAGTACTTC
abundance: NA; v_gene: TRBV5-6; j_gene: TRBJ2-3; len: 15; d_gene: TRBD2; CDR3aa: CASIMGGYGTDTQYF; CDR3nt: TGTGCCAGCATTATGGGAGGGTATGGTACAGATACGCAGTATTTT
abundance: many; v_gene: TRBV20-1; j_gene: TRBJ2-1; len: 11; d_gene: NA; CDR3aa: CSALNPPFQFF; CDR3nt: TGCAGTGCCCTGAACCCGCCTTTTCAGTTCTTC
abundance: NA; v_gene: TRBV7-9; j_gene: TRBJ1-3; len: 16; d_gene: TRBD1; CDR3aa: CASSLLGQDSGNTIYF; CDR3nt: TGTGCCAGCAGCTTATTGGGACAGGACTCTGGAAACACCATATATTTT
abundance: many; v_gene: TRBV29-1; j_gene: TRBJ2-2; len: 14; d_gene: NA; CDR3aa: CSVEVGPVTGELFF; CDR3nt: TGCAGCGTTGAAGTGGGACCCGTCACCGGGGAGCTGTTTTTT
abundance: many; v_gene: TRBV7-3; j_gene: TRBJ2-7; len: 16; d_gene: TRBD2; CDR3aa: CASSLVRLAGSYEQYF; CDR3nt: TGTGCCAGCAGCTTAGTGAGGCTAGCGGGAAGTTACGAGCAGTACTTC
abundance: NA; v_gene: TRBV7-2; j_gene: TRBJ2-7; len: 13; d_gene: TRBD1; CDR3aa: CASSHGQGYEQYF; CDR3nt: TGTGCCAGCAGCCACGGACAGGGCTACGAGCAGTACTTC
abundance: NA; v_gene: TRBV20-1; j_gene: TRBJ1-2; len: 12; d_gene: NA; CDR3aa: CSASPRDSGYTF; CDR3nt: TGCAGTGCTAGTCCAAGGGACTCTGGCTACACCTTC
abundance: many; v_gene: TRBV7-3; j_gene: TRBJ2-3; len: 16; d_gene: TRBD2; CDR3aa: CASSTGLAGDGDTQYF; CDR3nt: TGTGCCAGCAGCACCGGACTAGCGGGAGACGGGGATACGCAGTATTTT
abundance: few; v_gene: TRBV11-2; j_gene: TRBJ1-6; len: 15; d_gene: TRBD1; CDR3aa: CASSHPTGGPSPLHF; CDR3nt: TGTGCCAGCAGCCATCCGACAGGGGGCCCTTCACCCCTCCACTTT
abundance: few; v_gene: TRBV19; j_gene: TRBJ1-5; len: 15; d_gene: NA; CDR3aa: CASSMVRDSNQPQHF; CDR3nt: TGTGCCAGTAGTATGGTCAGGGATAGCAATCAGCCCCAGCATTTT
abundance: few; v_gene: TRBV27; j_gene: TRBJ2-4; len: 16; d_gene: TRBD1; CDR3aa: CASASLGGLAKNIQYF; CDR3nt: TGTGCCAGCGCGAGCCTAGGGGGCCTAGCCAAAAACATTCAGTACTTC
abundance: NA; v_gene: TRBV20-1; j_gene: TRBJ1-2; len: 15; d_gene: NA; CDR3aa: CSAGWGAGQPDGYTF; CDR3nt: TGCAGTGCTGGTTGGGGCGCGGGACAACCCGATGGCTACACCTTC
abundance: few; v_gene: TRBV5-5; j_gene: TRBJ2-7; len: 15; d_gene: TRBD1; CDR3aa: CASSLNRDRAYEQYF; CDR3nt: TGTGCCAGCAGCTTAAATCGGGACAGGGCCTACGAGCAGTACTTC
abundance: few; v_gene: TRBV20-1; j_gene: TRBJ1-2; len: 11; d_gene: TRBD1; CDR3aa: CSAREGQGYTF; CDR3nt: TGCAGTGCTAGAGAGGGACAGGGCTACACCTTC
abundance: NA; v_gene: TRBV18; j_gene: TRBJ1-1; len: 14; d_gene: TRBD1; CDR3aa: CASSQGAGNTEAFF; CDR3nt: TGTGCCAGCTCACAGGGGGCAGGGAACACTGAAGCTTTCTTT
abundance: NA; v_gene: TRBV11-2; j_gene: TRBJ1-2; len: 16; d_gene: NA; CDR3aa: CASSLFGWTANYGYTF; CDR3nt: TGTGCCAGCAGCTTATTTGGATGGACAGCTAACTATGGCTACACCTTC
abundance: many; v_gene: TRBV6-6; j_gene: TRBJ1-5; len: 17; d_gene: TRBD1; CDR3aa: CASRTGTGAVSNQPQHF; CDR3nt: TGTGCCAGCAGGACCGGGACAGGGGCAGTTAGCAATCAGCCCCAGCATTTT
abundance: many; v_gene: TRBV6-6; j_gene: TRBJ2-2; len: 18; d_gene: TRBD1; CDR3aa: CASTLYSGQDLNTGELFF; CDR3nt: TGTGCCAGCACCTTATACTCCGGACAGGACCTCAACACCGGGGAGCTGTTTTTT
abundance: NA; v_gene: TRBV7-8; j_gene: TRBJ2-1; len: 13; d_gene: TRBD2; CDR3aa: CASSLTSVSEQFF; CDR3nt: TGTGCCAGCAGCCTAACTAGCGTCAGTGAGCAGTTCTTC
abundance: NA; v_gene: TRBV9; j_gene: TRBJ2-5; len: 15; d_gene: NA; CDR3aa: CASSPRQGRGETQYF; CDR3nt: TGTGCCAGCAGCCCCCGACAGGGGAGGGGGGAGACCCAGTACTTC
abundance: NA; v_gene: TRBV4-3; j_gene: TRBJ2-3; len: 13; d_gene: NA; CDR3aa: CASSHNLADTQYF; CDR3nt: TGCGCCAGCAGCCATAACTTGGCAGATACGCAGTATTTT
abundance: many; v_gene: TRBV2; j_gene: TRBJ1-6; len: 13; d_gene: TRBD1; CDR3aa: CASRGQEPSPLHF; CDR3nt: TGTGCCAGCCGCGGACAGGAGCCTTCACCCCTCCACTTT
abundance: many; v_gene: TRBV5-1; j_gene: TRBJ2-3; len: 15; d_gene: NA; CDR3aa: CASSFIAANTDTQYF; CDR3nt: TGCGCCAGCAGCTTCATAGCGGCAAACACAGATACGCAGTATTTT
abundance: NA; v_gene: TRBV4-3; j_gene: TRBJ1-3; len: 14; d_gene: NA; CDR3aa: CASSQDPSGNTIYF; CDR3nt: TGCGCCAGCAGCCAGGACCCTTCTGGAAACACCATATATTTT
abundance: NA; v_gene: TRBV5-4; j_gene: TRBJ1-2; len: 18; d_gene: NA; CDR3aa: CASSLADQFLGRNYGYTF; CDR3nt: TGTGCCAGCAGCTTGGCGGACCAGTTTCTGGGACGAAACTATGGCTACACCTTC
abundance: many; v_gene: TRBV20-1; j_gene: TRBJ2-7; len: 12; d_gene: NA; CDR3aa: CSARGDNYEQYF; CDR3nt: TGCAGTGCTAGGGGGGACAACTACGAGCAGTACTTC
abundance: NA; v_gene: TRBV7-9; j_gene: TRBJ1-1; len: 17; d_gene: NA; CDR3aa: CASSSRTEERGNTEAFF; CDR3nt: TGTGCCAGCAGCTCTAGGACTGAAGAGAGGGGGAACACTGAAGCTTTCTTT
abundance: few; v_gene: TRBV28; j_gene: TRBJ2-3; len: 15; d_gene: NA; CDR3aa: CASSLWGGGTDTQYF; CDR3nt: TGTGCCAGCAGTTTATGGGGAGGTGGCACAGATACGCAGTATTTT
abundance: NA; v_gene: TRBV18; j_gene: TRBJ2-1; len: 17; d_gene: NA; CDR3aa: CASSPDARREAYNEQFF; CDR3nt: TGTGCCAGCTCACCAGATGCGCGGCGGGAAGCTTACAATGAGCAGTTCTTC
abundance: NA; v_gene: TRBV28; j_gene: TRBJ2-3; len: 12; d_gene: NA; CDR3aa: CASSPGVGGADF; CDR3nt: TGTGCCAGCAGCCCTGGGGTTGGTGGCGCGGATTTT
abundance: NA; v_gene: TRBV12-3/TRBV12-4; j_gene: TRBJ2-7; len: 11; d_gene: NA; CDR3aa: CASSRRYEQYF; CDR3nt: TGTGCCAGCAGTCGTAGATACGAGCAGTACTTC